The subject of this entry is one TCR beta chain. The target of this receptor is not known. Base quality data are lacking; no much larger clone is found one base away. The record originates from a study of cytomegalovirus exposure and HLA in healthy donors (dated 2017 in TCRdb). As for the study more broadly: An earlier analysis of several hundred of the donors reported about 280 Gb of sequence data and 117 million unique TCR beta sequences obtained from about 179 million T cells. To predict cytomegalovirus infection status, the study brought together high-throughput TCR immunosequencing, statistical association of individual TCRs with disease status, and machine learning. Across 300 to 400 genotyped donors of the cohort, an average of approximately 220,000 unique TCR beta nucleotide sequences per donor were sequenced, and 15% to 20% of those sequences were non-productive. A separate validation cohort of more than 100 different subjects was used in addition to the 666-subject first cohort. Roughly 5 DR-DQ haplotypes were handled as single units for association and clustering because linkage in the cohort was strong. The study aimed to test whether cataloging public T cell receptors could reveal signatures of past pathogen exposure. All discovery cohort repertoires had been generated on a single sequencing platform. A later analysis re-analyzed previously published TCR beta repertoires from about 600 donors and added high-resolution HLA genotyping to study TCR occurrence patterns. Class I and class II HLA loci were covered by the typing at four-digit resolution. An earlier analysis of roughly 580 of the donors used high-throughput TCR beta sequencing to judge whether each TCR beta V gene segment behaved as functional or pseudogenic. Rather than drawing on any new phenotypic data, the later analysis identified candidate immune exposures from TCR beta sequences and the way those sequences occurred across donors. The number of donors typed differed by locus, with 629-630 for A, B, C, DRB1 and DQB1, 522 for DQA1, approximately 570 for DPA1, and about 450 for DPB1. The study profiled the T cell repertoires of more than 500 subjects by immunosequencing and related them to cytomegalovirus serostatus. An early release covering 550 to 700 HLA-typed donors comprised roughly 300 gigabases of sequencing data and 65 million to 100 million unique TCR sequences. Donor age, sex, ethnicity and CMV serostatus were compiled alongside the repertoire data. Genome-wide SNP genotypes for about three fifths of the 666 donors were used in a later genetic analysis, which treated that subset as a discovery cohort. Of the approximately 400 genotyped donors, roughly 80% were placed in the genetic ancestry cluster associated with self-reported Caucasian donors.

The cohort was made up of 666 healthy bone marrow donors. All cohort members were sampled while nominally healthy, although unrecorded immune exposures were likely present. The donor was CMV seropositive and belonged to the group of 250 to 350 seropositive cohort members. A peripheral blood sample was collected from each donor, and TCR beta sequencing was performed on peripheral blood mononuclear cells. The Qiagen DNeasy Blood Extraction Kit was used to extract genomic DNA from the blood cell samples. Broad study findings and their caveats: Seventeen rarely observed V segments, including chromosome 9 orphons, were excluded from the earlier analysis of about 500 of the donors because counts were too low. The only immune exposure information available for the cohort was CMV serostatus. A few of the identified cytomegalovirus-associated TCR beta chains were confirmed in vitro to be specific for cytomegalovirus antigens. In a later genetic analysis, a missense DCLRE1C variant was associated with V-gene and J-gene trimming of TCR beta chains, and the association was replicated in an independent cohort. In the study, roughly 160 TCR beta chains were listed as associated with cytomegalovirus. In a later analysis, HLA-associated TCR beta chains showed more clonal expansion and lower generation probabilities than non-associated chains that were equally common. Sequencing depth was assumed to be roughly uniform across donors in the presence/absence analyses, though that assumption may not hold. A later analysis found that most CMV-associated TCR beta chains appeared HLA-restricted, with HLA associations seemingly driven largely by CMV exposure. According to a later analysis, TCR association rates differed among HLA loci, with DRB1 alleles showing the most associated TCRs and HLA-C alleles showing the fewest. Because the 87-base-pair reads could not distinguish some IMGT-functional V segments, including TRBV6-2 and TRBV6-3, those segments were excluded. Most TCR sequences were observed very rarely across donors, whereas some public TCRs were present in many individuals. At a false discovery rate of 0.05, a later analysis linked about 16,000 TCR beta sequences to specific HLA alleles. Only TCR beta chains were sequenced in this cohort, and the absence of alpha or paired-chain data limited detectable features. Compared with the 666-donor mean, donors in an Asian-associated ancestry cluster had fewer N-insertions in productive TCRs, according to a later genetic analysis. A cluster of highly shared sequence variants was judged likely to be a technical artifact of the sequencing pipeline. Linkage disequilibrium might explain the correlated functional status among segregating V segments, but an unknown experimental factor could not be excluded. An earlier analysis of some 590 of the donors showed that most TCR beta V segments appeared in productive rearrangements either about 90% or about 30% of the time, which broadly matched IMGT annotations. In both the original and validation cohorts, the classifier was reported to diagnose cytomegalovirus status with high specificity and sensitivity. A later analysis reported that several top co-occurrence clusters appeared linked to parvovirus B19, influenza, CMV and Epstein-Barr virus. Because HLA typing was unavailable for some donors at each locus, only the typed subset was used in association tests. When HLA alleles, especially DR and DQ, strongly co-occurred, attributing TCR associations to individual alleles was difficult. A further reported finding was that TCR beta sequences accurately predicted the HLA-A and HLA-B alleles for most subjects in the first cohort. The authors suggested that the approach could potentially be generalized to other disease states and immunological phenotypes.

Library creation used the immunoSEQ multiplex PCR assay. The multiplex PCR relied on a mix of 60 forward primers for TCR Vbeta segments and 13 reverse primers for TCR Jbeta segments. A multiplex PCR assay on genomic DNA amplified the CDR3 region of rearranged TCR beta genes. On the Illumina HiSeq System, the amplified TCR beta libraries were sequenced as 87-base-pair reads. Per the original workflow: A later analysis counted approximately 76 million unique TCR beta chains across the 550 to 700 repertoires, and around 9.9 million of these chains were shared by at least two donors. Raw reads were error-corrected and collapsed into unique sequences by a nearest-neighbor algorithm in which closely related sequences were merged to remove PCR and sequencing errors. CDR3 sequences were aligned to IMGT reference sequences to assign V, D and J gene segments. For a sequence to be retained, at least a six-nucleotide match to both a V gene segment and a J gene segment was required. A rearrangement counted as productive if the CDR3 had no stop codons and remained in frame with V and J, and every other rearrangement counted as non-productive. CDR3 was defined by IMGT convention, running from the second conserved V-encoded cysteine to the conserved J-encoded phenylalanine. Sequences without an unambiguous match to a single V gene segment were excluded from the earlier analysis of over 500 of the donors. In an earlier analysis of around 600 of the donors, V segments were called functional above 56.7% productive rearrangements and were called segregating when the between-donor standard deviation exceeded 5%. A statistical classification framework was developed to diagnose cytomegalovirus status using the catalog of TCR beta chain sequences. V and J gene assignment, in a later analysis, came from comparing TCR nucleotide sequences with IMGT/GENE-DB human TR gene sequences. A later analysis assigned CDR3 sequences and most-parsimonious VDJ recombination scenarios with the TCRdist pipeline. In a later analysis, each TCR beta chain was defined by its CDR3 amino acid sequence together with its V-gene family, and reads without a unique V-gene family were excluded. A later analysis removed several hundred highly shared, low-generation-probability nucleotide sequences to deal with suspected cross-contamination and a sequencing artifact. In a later analysis, a clonal expansion index for each public chain was calculated from normalized within-repertoire ranks of inferred template counts. In a later analysis, generation probabilities were computed with a VDJ recombination model fitted to out-of-frame rearrangements, and the resulting probabilities were checked against IGoR. In a later analysis, hypergeometric tests were used to score TCR-TCR, TCR-HLA and TCR-CMV co-occurrence, with a repertoire-size bias correction applied to TCR pairs. A later analysis estimated false discovery rates by permuting HLA or CMV assignments 20 times. A later analysis grouped co-occurring TCRs with DBSCAN, adding TCRdist sequence similarity when clustering within HLA-allele-positive subsets. Co-occurrence clustering excluded repertoires with fewer than 30,000 or more than 120,000 public chains, plus five with anomalous nucleotide sharing. TCRdb took over this immuneACCESS table, retaining in-frame rearrangements with V and J assigned. Such tables are incomplete; in checked studies, under half of the missing clones stem from an unresolved V gene, and the remainder is unexplained. D and trimming were read from the DNA, whereas the V and J calls and clone size are those reported in that table. This sample holds 180,000 or so clones; around 79% were observed only once. The ten largest clonotypes hold roughly 5.8% of the sample.

V and J lose 0 bases and 1 base, and a span of 15 bases separates them. From its cysteine to its phenylalanine, the CDR3 spans 17 amino acids. Only the CDR3 portion is preserved as DNA: 51 bases, with reading frame beginning at the first base. Based on the germline V gene, the CDR1 and CDR2 sequences are SGDLS and YYNGEE. Recombination connected TRBV9 to TRBJ2-3; TRBD1 could be the D gene, as 6 bases match. Material for sequencing was PBMCs. This receptor was identified in a man aged 35-49 years in good health and CMV-seropositive. Here the CDR3 is given as CASSVEAQGPRTDTQYF. The DNA is TGTGCCAGCAGCGTAGAAGCCCAGGGGCCCCGCACAGATACGCAGTATTTT.